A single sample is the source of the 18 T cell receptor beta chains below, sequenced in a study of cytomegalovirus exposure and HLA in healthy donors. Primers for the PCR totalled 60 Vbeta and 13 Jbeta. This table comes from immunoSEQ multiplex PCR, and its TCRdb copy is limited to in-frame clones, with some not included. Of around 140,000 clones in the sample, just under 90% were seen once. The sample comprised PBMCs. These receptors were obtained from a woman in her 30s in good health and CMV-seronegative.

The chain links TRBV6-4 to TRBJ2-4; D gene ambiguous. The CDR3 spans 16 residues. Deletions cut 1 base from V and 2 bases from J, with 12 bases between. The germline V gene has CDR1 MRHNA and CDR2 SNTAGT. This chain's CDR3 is CASSDLGLRTKNIQYF. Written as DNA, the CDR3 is TGTGCCAGCAGTGACTTGGGCCTCCGGACCAAAAACATTCAGTACTTC.

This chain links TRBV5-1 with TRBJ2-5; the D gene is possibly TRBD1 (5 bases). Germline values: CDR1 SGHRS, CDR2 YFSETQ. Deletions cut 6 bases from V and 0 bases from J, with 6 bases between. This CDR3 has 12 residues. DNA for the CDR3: TGCGCCAGCACCAGGGACCAAGAGACCCAGTACTTC. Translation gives CASTRDQETQYF.

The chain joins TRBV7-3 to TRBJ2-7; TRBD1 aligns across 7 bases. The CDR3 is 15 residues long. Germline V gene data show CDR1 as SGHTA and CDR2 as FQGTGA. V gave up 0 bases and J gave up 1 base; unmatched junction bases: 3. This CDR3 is CASSLTGGLSYEQYF. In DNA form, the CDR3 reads TGTGCCAGCAGCTTAACAGGGGGCCTATCCTACGAGCAGTACTTC.

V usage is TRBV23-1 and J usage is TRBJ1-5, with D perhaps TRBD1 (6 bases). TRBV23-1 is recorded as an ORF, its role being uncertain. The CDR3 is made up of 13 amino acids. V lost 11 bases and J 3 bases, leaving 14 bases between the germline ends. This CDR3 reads CAGPGQHNQPQHF. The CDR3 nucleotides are TGCGCCGGCCCTGGACAGCACAATCAGCCCCAGCATTTT.

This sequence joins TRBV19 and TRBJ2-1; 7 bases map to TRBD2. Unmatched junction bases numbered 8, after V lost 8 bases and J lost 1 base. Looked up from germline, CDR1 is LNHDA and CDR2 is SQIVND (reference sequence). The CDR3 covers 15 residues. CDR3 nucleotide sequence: TGTGCCAGTGGGTTCGGGGGGAGGTCCTACAATGAGCAGTTCTTC. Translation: CASGFGGRSYNEQFF.

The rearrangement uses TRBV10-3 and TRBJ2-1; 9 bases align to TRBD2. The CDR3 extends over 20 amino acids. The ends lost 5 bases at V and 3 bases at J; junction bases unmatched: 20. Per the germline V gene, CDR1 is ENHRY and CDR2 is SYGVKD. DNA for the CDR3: TGTGCCATCAGTCCCCCCGAGTCAGGGCTAGCGGGGCGGGGCTACAATGAGCAGTTCTTC. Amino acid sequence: CAISPPESGLAGRGYNEQFF.

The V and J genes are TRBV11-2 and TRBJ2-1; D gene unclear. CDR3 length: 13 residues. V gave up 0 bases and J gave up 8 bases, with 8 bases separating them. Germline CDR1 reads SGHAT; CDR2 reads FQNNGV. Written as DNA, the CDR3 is TGTGCCAGCAGCTTAGATCGGTTCGATGAGCAGTTCTTC. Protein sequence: CASSLDRFDEQFF.

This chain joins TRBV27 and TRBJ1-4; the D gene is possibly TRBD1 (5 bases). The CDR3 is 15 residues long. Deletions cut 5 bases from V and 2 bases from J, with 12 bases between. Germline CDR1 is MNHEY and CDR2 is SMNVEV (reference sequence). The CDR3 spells CASSHLGGTNEKLFF. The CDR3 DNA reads TGTGCCAGCAGTCACCTCGGGGGGACTAATGAAAAACTGTTTTTT.

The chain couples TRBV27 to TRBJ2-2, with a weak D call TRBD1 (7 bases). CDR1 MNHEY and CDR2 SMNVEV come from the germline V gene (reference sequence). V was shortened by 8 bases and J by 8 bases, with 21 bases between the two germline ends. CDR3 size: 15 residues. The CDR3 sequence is CASGIWAGGGGELFF. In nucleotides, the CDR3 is TGTGCCAGCGGGATCTGGGCAGGGGGAGGAGGGGAGCTGTTTTTT.

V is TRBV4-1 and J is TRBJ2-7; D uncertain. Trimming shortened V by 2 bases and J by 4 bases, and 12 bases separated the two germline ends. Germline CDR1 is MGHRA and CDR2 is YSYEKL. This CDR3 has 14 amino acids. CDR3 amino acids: CASSQPGLLYEQYF. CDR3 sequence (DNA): TGCGCCAGCAGCCAACCAGGATTACTTTACGAGCAGTACTTC.

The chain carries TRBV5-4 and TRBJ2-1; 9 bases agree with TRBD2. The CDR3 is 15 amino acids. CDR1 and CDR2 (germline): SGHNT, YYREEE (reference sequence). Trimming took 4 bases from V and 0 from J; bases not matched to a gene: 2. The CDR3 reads CASSRLADSYNEQFF. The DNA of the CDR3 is TGTGCCAGCAGCCGACTAGCGGACTCCTACAATGAGCAGTTCTTC.

Here the CDR3 DNA reads TGTGCCAGCGGACTTCCGATGGGGATGGAGACCCAGTACTTC. This translates into CASGLPMGMETQYF. This chain uses TRBV28 with TRBJ2-5, with D possibly TRBD2 on 5 matching bases. This CDR3 is 14 amino acids long. The ends were cut back, 8 bases at V and 5 bases at J, with 18 bases in the middle. The germline V gene encodes CDR1 MDHEN and CDR2 SYDVKM.

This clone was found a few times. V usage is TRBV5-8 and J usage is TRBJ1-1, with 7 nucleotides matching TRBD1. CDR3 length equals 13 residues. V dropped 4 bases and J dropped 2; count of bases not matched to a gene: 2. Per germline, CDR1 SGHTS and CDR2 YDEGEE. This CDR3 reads CASSQGVNTEAFF. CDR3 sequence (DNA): TGTGCCAGCAGCCAGGGGGTTAACACTGAAGCTTTCTTT.

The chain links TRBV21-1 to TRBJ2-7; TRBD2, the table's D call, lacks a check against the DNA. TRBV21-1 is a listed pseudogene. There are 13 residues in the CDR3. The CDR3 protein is CASSLGTIHEQYF. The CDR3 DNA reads TGTGCCAGCAGCCTCGGGACTATTCACGAGCAGTACTTC.

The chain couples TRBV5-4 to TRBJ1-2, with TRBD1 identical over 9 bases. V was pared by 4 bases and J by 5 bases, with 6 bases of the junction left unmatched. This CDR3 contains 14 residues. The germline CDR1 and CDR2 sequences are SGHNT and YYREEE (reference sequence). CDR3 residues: CASSHQTGGYGYTF. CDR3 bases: TGTGCCAGCAGCCACCAGACAGGGGGTTATGGCTACACCTTC.

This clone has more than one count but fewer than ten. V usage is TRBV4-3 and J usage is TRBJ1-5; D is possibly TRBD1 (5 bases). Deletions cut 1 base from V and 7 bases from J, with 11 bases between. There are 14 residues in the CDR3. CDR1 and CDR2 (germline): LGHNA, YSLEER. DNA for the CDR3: TGCGCCAGCAGCCAAGGTCGGGGGAGACAGCCCCAGCATTTT. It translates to CASSQGRGRQPQHF.

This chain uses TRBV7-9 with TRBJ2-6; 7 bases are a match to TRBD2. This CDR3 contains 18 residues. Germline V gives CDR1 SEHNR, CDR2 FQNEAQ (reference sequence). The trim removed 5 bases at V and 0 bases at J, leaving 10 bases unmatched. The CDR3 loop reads CASSTPGRGVSGANVLTF. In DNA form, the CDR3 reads TGTGCCAGCAGCACCCCAGGGAGGGGAGTCTCTGGGGCCAACGTCCTGACTTTC.

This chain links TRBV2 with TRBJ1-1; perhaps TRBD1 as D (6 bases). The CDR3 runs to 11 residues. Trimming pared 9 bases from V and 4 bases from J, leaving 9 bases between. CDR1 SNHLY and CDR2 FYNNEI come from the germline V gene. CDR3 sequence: CARQGPTEAFF. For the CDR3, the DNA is TGTGCCAGACAGGGACCCACTGAAGCTTTCTTT.